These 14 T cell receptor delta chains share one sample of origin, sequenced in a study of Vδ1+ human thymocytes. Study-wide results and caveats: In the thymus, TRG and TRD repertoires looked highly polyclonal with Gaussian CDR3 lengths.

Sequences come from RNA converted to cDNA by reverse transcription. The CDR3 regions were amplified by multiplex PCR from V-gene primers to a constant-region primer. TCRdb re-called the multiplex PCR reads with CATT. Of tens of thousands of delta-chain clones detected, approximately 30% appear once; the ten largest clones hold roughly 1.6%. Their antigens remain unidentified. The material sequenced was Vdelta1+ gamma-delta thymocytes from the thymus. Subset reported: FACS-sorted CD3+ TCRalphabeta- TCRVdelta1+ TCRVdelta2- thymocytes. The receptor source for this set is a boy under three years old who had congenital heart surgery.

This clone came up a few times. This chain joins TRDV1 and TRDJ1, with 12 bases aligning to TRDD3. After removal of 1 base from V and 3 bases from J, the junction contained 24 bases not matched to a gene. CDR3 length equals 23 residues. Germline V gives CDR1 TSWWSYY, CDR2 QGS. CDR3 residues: CALGEPTHSYGGTGGYISDKLIF. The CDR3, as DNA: TGTGCTCTTGGGGAACCTACTCATTCCTACGGGGGTACTGGGGGATACATCTCCGATAAACTCATCTTT.

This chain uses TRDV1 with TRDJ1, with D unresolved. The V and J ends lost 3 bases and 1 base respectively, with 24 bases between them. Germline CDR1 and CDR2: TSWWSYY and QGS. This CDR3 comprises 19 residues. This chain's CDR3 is CALGDQIRARTAITDKLIF. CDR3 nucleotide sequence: TGTGCTCTTGGGGACCAGATTCGTGCCCGGACTGCAATCACCGATAAACTCATCTTT.

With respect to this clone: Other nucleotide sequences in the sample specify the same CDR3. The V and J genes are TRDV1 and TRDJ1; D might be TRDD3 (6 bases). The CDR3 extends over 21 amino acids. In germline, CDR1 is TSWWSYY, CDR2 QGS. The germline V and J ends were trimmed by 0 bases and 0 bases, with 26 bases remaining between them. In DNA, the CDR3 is TGTGCTCTTGGGGAACTAGGGCATAACGGATACTACAGAAGGGACACCGATAAACTCATCTTT. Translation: CALGELGHNGYYRRDTDKLIF.

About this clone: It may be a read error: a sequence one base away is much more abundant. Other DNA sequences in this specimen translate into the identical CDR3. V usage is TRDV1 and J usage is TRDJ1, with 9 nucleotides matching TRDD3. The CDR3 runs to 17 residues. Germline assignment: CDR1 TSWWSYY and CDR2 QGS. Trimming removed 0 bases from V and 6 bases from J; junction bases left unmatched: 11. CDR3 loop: CALGELGFPWGIYKLIF. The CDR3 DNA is TGTGCTCTTGGGGAACTCGGCTTCCCCTGGGGGATCTATAAACTCATCTTT.

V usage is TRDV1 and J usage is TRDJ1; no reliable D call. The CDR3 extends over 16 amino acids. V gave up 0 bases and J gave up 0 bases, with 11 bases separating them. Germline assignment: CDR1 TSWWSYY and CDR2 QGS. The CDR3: CALGELSGLYTDKLIF. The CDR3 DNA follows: TGTGCTCTTGGGGAACTTTCGGGGTTGTACACCGATAAACTCATCTTT.

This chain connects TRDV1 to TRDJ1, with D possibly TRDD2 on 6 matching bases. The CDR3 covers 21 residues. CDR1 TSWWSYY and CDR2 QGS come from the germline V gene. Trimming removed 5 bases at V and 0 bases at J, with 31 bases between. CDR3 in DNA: TGTGCTCTTGGGTCCAGCGGGCCTTCCGGGGCCCTTCGATCTTACACCGATAAACTCATCTTT. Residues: CALGSSGPSGALRSYTDKLIF.

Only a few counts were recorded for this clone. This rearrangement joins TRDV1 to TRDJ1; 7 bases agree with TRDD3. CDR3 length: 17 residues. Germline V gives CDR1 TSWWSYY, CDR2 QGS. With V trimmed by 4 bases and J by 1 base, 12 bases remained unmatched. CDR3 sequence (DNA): TGTGCTCTTGGGGTCACATTTGGGGATATAGGCACCGATAAACTCATCTTT. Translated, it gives CALGVTFGDIGTDKLIF.

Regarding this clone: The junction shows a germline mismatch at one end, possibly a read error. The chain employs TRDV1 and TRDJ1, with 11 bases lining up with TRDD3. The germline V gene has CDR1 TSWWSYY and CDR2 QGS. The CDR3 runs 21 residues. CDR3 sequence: CALEEPLPTLLGDNVPDKLIF. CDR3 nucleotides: TGTGCTCTTGAGGAACCCCTTCCTACTTTACTGGGGGATAATGTGCCCGATAAACTCATCTTT.

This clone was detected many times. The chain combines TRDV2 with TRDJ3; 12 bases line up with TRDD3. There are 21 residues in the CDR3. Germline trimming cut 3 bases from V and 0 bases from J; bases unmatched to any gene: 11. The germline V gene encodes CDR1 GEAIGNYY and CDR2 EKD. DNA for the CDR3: TGTGCCTGTGACTACGTACTGGGGGATACCTTAAGCTCCTGGGACACCCGACAGATGTTTTTC. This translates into CACDYVLGDTLSSWDTRQMFF.

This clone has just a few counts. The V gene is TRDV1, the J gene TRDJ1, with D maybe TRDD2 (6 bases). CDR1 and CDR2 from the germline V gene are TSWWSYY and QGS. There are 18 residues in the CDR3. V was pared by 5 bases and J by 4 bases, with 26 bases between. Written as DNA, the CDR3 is TGTGCTCTTGGGAGGGGCCTTCCCAAGGACGGGGGCCACGATAAACTCATCTTT. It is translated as CALGRGLPKDGGHDKLIF.

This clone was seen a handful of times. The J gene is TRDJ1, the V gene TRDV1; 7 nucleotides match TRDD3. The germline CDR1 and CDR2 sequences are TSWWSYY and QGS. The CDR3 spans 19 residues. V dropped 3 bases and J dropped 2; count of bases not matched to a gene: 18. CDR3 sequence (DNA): TGTGCTCTTGGGGATTGCCCCGTACTGGGGAGAGGAAATACCGATAAACTCATCTTT. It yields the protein CALGDCPVLGRGNTDKLIF.

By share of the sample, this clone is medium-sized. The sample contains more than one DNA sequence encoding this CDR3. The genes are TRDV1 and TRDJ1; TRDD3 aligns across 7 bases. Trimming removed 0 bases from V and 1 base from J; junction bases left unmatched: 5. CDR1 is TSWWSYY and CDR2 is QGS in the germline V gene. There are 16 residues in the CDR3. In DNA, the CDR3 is TGTGCTCTTGGGGAACTTGGGGGAAAGCCCACCGATAAACTCATCTTT. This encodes CALGELGGKPTDKLIF.

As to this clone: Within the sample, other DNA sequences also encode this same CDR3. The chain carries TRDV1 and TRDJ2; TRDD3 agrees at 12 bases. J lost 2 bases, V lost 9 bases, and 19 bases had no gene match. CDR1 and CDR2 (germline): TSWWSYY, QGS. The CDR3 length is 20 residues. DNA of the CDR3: TGTGCTCTCGGGCGTCACCAGGACTGGGGGATACCTCGGTTGACAGCACAACTCTTCTTT. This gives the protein CALGRHQDWGIPRLTAQLFF.

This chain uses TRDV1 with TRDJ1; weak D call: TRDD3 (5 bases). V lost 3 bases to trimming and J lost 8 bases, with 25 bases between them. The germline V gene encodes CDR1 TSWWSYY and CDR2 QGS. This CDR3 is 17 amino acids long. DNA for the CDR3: TGTGCTCTTGGGGAGCCTCCTCAGAGGGATCCCGGCAGCAAACTCATCTTT. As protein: CALGEPPQRDPGSKLIF.